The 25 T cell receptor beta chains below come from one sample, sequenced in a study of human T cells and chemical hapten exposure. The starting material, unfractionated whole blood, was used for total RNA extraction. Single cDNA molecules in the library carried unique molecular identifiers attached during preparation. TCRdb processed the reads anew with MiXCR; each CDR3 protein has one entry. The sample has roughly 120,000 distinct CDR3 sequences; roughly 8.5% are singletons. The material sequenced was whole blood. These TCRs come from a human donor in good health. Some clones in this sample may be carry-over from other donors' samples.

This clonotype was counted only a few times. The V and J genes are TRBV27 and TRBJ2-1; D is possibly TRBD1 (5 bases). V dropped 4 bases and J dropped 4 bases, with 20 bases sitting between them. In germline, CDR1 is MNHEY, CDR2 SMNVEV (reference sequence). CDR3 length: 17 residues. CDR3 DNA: TGTGCCAGCAGTTCAACTCTCAGGGTCGATGGGTACAATGAGCAGTTCTTC. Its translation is CASSSTLRVDGYNEQFF.

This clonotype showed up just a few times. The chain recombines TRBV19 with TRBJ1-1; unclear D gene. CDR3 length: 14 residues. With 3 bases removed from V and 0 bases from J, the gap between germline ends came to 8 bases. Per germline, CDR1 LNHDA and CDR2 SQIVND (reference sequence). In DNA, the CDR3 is TGTGCCAGTAGTATGATCACCATGAACACTGAAGCTTTCTTT. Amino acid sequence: CASSMITMNTEAFF.

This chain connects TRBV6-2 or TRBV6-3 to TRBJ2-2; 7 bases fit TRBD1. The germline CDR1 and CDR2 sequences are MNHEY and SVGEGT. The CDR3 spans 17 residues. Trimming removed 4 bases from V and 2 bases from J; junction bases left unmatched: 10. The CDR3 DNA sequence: TGTGCCAGCAGTTCCCGGAGCCGGGACAGAAACACCGGGGAGCTGTTTTTT. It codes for CASSSRSRDRNTGELFF.

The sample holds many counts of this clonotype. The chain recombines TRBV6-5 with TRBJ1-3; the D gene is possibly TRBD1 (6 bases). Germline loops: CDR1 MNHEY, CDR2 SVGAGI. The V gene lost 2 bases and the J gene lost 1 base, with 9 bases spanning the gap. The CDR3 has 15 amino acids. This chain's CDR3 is CASSYNRVSGNTIYF. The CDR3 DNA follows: TGTGCCAGCAGTTACAACAGGGTTTCTGGAAACACCATATATTTT.

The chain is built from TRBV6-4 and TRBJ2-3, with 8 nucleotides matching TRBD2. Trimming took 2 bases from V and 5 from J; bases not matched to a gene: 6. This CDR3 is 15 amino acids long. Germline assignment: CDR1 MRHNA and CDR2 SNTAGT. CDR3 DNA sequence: TGTGCCAGCAGTGACGAAGCGGGGGAACTAGATACGCAGTATTTT. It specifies CASSDEAGELDTQYF.

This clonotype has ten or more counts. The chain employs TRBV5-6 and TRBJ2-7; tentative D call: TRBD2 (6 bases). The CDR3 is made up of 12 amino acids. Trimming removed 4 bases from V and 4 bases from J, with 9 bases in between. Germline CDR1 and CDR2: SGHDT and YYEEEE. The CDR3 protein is CASSPGGYEQYF. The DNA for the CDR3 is TGTGCCAGCAGCCCCGGGGGATACGAGCAGTACTTC.

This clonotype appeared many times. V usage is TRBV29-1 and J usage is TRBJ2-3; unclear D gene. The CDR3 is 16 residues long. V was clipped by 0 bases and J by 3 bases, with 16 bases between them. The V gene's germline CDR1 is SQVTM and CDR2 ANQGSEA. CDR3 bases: TGCAGCGTTGAAGAAGAAGCTCGCGTGGGGACAGATACGCAGTATTTT. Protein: CSVEEEARVGTDTQYF.

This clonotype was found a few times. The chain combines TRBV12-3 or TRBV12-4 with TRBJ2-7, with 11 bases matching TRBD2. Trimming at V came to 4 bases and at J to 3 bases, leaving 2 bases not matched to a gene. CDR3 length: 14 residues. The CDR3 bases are TGTGCCAGCAGTTGGCTAGCGGGGGGCTACGAGCAGTACTTC. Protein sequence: CASSWLAGGYEQYF.

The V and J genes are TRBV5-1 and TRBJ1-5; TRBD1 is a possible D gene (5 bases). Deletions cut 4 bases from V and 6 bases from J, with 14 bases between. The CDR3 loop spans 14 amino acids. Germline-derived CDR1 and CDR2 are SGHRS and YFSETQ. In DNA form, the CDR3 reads TGCGCCAGCAGCGTTGACAGTATGAGTCAGCCCCAGCATTTT. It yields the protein CASSVDSMSQPQHF.

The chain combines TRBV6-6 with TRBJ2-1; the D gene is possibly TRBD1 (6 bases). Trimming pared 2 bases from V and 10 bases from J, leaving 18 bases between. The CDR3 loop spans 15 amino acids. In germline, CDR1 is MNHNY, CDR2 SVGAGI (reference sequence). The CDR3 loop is CASSYTGRQEQEQFF. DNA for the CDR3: TGTGCCAGCAGTTACACTGGCCGACAGGAACAAGAGCAGTTCTTC.

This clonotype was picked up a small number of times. Here the CDR3 reads CASSFGQGNYEQYF. CDR3 in DNA: TGTGCCAGCAGCTTTGGACAGGGCAACTACGAGCAGTACTTC. The chain recombines TRBV5-6 with TRBJ2-7; 8 positions match TRBD1. There are 14 residues in the CDR3. J was trimmed by 3 bases and V by 2 bases; bases with no gene match: 4. CDR1 and CDR2 (germline): SGHDT, YYEEEE.

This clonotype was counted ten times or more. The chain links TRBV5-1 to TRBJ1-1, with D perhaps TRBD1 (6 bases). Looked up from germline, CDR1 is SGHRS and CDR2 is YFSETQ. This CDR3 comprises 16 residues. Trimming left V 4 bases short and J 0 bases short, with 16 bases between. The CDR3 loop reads CASSSRAGVLNTEAFF. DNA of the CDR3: TGCGCCAGCAGCAGTAGGGCAGGGGTTCTGAACACTGAAGCTTTCTTT.

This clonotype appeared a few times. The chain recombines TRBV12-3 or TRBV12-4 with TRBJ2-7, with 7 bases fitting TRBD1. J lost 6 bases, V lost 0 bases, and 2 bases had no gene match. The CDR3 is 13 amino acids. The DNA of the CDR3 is TGTGCCAGCAGTTTAGCGACAGGGTTCGAGCAGTACTTC. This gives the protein CASSLATGFEQYF.

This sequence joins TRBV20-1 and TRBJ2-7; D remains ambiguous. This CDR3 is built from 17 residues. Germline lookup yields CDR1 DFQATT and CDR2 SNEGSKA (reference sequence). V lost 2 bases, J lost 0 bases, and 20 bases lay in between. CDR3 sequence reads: CSARLSRLLRNSYEQYF. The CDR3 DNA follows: TGCAGTGCTAGATTGAGTAGGCTGTTGCGGAACTCCTACGAGCAGTACTTC.

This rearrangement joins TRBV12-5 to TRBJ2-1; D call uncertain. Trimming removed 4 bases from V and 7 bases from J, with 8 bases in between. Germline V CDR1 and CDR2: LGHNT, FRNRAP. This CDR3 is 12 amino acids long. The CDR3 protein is CASGSNRNEQFF. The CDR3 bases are TGTGCTAGTGGTTCTAACAGAAATGAGCAGTTCTTC.

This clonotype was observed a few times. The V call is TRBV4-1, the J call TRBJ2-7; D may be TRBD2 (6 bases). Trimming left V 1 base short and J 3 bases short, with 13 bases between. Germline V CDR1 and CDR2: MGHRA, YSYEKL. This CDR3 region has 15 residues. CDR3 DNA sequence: TGCGCCAGCAGCCAAGGGTCTAGCGCAAGCTACGAGCAGTACTTC. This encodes CASSQGSSASYEQYF.

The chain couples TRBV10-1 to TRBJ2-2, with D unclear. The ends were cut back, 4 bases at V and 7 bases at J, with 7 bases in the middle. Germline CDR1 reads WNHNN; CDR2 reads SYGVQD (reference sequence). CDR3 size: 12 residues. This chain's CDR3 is CASSVGRGELFF. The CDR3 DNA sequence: TGCGCCAGCAGTGTAGGCCGCGGGGAGCTGTTTTTT.

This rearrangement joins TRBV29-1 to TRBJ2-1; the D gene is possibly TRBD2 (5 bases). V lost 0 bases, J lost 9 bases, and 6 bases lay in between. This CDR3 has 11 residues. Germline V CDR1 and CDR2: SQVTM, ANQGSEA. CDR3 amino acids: CSVEDRGEQFF. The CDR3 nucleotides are TGCAGCGTTGAAGATCGGGGTGAGCAGTTCTTC.

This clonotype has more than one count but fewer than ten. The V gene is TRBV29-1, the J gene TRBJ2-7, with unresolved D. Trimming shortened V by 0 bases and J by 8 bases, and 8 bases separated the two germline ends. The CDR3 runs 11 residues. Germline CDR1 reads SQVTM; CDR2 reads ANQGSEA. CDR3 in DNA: TGCAGCGTTGAAGAATACCAAAAGCAGTACTTC. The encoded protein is CSVEEYQKQYF.

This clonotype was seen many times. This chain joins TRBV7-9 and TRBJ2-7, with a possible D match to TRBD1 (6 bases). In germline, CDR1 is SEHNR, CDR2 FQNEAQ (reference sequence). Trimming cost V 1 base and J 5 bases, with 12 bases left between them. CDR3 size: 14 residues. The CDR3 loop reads CASSLVAGVNEQYF. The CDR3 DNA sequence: TGTGCCAGCAGCTTAGTGGCAGGGGTCAACGAGCAGTACTTC.

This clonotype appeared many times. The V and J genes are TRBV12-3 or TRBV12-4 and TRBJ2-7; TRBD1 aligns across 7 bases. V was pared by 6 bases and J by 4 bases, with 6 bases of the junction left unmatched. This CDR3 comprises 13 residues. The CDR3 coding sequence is TGTGCCAGCAGCAGACAGGGTTTTTACGAGCAGTACTTC. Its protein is CASSRQGFYEQYF.

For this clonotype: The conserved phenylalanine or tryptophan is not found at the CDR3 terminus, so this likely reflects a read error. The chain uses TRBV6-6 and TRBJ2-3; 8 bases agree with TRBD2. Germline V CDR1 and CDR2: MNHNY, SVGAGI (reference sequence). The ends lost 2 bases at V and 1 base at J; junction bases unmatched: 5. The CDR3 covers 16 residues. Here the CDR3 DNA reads TGTGCCAGCAGTTACGGTACTAGCGGAGGCACAGATACGCAGTATTCT. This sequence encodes CASSYGTSGGTDTQYS.

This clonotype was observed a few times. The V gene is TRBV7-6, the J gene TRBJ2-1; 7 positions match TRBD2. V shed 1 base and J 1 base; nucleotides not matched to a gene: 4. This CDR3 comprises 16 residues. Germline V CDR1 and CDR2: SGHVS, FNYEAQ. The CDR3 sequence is CASSLGAGESYNEQFF. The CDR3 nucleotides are TGTGCCAGCAGCTTAGGGGCGGGAGAATCCTACAATGAGCAGTTCTTC.

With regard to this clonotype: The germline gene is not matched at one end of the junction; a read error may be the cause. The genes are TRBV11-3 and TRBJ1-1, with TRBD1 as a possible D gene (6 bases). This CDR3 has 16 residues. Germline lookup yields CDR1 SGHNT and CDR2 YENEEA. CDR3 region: CASSFEGQLQNSEAFF. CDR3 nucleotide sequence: TGTGCCAGCAGCTTCGAGGGACAACTCCAGAACTCTGAAGCTTTCTTT. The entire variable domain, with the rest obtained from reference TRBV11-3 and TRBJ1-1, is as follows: EAGVVQSPRYKIIEKKQPVAFWCNPISGHNTLYWYLQNLGQGPELLIRYENEEAVDDSQLPKDRFSAERLKGVDSTLKIQPAELGDSAVYLCASSFEGQLQNSEAFFGQGTRLTVV.

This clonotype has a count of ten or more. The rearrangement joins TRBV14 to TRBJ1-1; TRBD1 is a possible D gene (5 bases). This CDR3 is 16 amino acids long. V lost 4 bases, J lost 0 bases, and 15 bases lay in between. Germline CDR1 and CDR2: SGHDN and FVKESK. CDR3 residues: CASSPQLGTLNTEAFF. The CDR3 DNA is TGTGCCAGCAGCCCCCAATTGGGGACTCTGAACACTGAAGCTTTCTTT.